This TCR beta chain was observed in a study of early T cells in non-severe SARS-CoV-2 infection. Study in general: Whole-blood bulk RNA, unsorted, was sequenced, and chains were unpaired. General study points: The VDJdb matching leaned toward anti-spike CD8 responses and overlooked private and CD4 specificities.

This clonotype was seen at least ten times. The antigen is not known. Attached unique molecular identifiers marked individual cDNA molecules. TCRdb reprocessed the 5' RACE reads via MiXCR and lists one record per CDR3 protein. The sample records roughly 77,000 distinct CDR3 sequences, 9.5% to 15% being singletons. The CDR3 length is 19 residues. V was clipped by 4 bases and J by 2 bases, with 23 bases between them. The germline V gene has CDR1 MGHRA and CDR2 YSYEKL. The rearrangement joins TRBV4-1 to TRBJ1-4; D may be TRBD1 (6 bases). The clonotype comes from an adult who was a healthcare worker with PCR-confirmed SARS-CoV-2 infection or an uninfected control (not recorded which). The sequencing sample was made of whole blood. The CDR3 sequence is CASSRVQGLRAPTNEKLFF. The CDR3 DNA reads as TGCGCCAGCAGCCGCGTACAGGGTTTACGGGCACCCACTAATGAAAAACTGTTTTTT.